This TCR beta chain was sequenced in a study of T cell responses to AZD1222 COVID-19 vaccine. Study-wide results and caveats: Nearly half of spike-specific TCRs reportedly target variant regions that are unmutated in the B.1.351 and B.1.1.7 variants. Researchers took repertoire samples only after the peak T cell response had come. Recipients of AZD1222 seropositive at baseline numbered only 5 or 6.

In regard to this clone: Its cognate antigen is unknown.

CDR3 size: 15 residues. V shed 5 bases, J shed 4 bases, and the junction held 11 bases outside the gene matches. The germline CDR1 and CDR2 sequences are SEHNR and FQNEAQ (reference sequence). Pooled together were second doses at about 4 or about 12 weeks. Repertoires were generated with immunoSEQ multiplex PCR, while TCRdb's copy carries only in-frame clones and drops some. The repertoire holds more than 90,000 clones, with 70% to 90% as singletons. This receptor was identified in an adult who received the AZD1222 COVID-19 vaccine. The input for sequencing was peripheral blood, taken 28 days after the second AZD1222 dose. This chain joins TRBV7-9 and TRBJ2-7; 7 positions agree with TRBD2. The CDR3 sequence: CASSDKGAGDYEQYF. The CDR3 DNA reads TGTGCCAGCAGCGACAAGGGTGCGGGAGATTACGAGCAGTACTTC.